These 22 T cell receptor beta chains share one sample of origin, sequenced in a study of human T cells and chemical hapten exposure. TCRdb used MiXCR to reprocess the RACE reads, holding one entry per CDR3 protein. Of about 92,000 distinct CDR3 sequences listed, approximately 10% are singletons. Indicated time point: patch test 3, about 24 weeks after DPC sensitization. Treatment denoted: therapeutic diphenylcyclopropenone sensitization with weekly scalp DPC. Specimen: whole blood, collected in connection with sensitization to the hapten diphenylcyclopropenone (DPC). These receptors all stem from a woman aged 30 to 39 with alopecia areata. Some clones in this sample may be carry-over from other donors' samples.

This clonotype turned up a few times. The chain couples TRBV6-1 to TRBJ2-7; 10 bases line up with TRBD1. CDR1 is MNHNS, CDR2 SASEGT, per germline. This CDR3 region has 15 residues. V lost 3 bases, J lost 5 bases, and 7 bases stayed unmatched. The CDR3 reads CASSDWGQGIHEQYF. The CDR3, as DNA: TGTGCCAGCAGTGATTGGGGACAGGGGATACACGAGCAGTACTTC.

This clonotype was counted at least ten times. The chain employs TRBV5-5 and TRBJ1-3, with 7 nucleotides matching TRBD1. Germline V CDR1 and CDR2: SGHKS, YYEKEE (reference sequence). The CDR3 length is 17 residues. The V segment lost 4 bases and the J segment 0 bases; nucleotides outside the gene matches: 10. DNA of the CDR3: TGTGCCAGCAGCAGAACCTCAGGGGGTGTCTCTGGAAACACCATATATTTT. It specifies CASSRTSGGVSGNTIYF.

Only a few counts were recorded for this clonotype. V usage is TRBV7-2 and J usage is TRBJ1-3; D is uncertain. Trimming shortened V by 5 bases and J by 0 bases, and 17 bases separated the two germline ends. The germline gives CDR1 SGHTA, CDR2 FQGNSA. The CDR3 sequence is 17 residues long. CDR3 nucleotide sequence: TGTGCCAGCAGCCTCGCGGCAGGAATTCTCTCTGGAAACACCATATATTTT. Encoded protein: CASSLAAGILSGNTIYF.

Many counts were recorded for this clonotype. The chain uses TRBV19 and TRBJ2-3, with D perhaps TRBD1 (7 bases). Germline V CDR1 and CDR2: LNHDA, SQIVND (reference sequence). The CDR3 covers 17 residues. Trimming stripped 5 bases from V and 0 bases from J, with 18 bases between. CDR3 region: CASSLFQGGFSTDTQYF. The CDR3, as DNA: TGTGCCAGTAGTCTTTTCCAGGGGGGCTTCAGCACAGATACGCAGTATTTT.

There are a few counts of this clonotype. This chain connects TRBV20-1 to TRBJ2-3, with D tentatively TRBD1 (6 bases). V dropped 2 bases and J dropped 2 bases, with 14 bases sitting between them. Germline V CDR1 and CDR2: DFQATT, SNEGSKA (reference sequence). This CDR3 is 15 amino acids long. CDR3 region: CSARMTGASTDTQYF. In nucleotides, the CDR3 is TGCAGTGCTAGAATGACAGGAGCTTCCACAGATACGCAGTATTTT.

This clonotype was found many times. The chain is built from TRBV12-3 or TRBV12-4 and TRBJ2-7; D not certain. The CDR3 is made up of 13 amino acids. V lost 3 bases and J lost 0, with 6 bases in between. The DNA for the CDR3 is TGTGCCAGCAGTTTTGGCCGCTCCTACGAGCAGTACTTC. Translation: CASSFGRSYEQYF.

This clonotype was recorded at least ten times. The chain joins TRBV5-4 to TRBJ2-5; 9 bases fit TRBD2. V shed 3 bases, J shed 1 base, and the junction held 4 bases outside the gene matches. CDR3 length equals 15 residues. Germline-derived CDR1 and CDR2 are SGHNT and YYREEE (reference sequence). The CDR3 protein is CASSSPLAGQETQYF. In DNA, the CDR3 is TGTGCCAGCAGCTCCCCACTAGCGGGCCAAGAGACCCAGTACTTC.

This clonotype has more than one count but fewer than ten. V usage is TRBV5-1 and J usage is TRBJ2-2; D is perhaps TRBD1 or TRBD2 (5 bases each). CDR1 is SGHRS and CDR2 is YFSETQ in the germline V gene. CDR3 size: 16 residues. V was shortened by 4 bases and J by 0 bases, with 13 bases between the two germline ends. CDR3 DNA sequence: TGCGCCAGCAGCCCCCCCGGGACGTCGAACACCGGGGAGCTGTTTTTT. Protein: CASSPPGTSNTGELFF.

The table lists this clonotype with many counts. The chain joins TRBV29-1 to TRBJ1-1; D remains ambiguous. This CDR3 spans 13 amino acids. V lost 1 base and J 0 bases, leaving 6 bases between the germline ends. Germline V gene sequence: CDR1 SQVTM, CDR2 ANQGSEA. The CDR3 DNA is TGCAGCGTTGAAGGGACCTTGAACACTGAAGCTTTCTTT. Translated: CSVEGTLNTEAFF.

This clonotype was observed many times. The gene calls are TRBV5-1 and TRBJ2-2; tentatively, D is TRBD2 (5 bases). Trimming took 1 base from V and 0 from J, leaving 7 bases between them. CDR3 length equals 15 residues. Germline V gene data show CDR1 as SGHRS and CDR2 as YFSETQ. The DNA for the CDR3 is TGCGCCAGCAGCTTGTGGGGAGCGAACACCGGGGAGCTGTTTTTT. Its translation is CASSLWGANTGELFF. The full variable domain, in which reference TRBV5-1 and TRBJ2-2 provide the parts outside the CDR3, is KAGVTQTPRYLIKTRGQQVTLSCSPISGHRSVSWYQQTPGQGLQFLFEYFSETQRNKGNFPGRFSGRQFSNSRSEMNVSTLELGDSALYLCASSLWGANTGELFFGEGSRLTVL.

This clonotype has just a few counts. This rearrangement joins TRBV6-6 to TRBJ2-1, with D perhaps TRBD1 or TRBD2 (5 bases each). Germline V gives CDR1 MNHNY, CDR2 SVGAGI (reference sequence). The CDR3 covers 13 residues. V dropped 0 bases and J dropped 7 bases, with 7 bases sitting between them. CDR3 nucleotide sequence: TGTGCCAGCAGTTACTCCGAGGGGAATGAGCAGTTCTTC. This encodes CASSYSEGNEQFF.

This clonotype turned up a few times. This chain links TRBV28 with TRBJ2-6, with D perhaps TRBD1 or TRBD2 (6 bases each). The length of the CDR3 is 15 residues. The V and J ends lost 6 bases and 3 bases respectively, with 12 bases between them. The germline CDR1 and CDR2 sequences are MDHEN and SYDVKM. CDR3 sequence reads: CASRPRGLGANVLTF. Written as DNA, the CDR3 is TGTGCCAGCAGACCCCGGGGGCTTGGGGCCAACGTCCTGACTTTC.

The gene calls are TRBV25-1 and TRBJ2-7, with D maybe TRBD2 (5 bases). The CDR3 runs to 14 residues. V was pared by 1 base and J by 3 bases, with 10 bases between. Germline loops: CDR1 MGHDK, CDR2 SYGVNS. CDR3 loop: CASSESGKSYEQYF. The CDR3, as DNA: TGTGCCAGCAGTGAATCCGGGAAGAGCTACGAGCAGTACTTC.

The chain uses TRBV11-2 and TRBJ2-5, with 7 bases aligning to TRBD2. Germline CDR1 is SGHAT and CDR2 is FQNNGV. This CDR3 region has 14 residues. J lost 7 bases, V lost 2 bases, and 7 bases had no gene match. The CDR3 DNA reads TGTGCCAGCAGCTTATTGGCGGGAGATGGGACCCAGTACTTC. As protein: CASSLLAGDGTQYF.

The CDR3 nucleotides are TGCAGTGCTAGAAGGGGAGAGGAGACCCAGTACTTC. The encoded protein is CSARRGEETQYF. The chain combines TRBV20-1 with TRBJ2-5; perhaps D is TRBD1 or TRBD2 (5 bases each). Per the germline V gene, CDR1 is DFQATT and CDR2 is SNEGSKA (reference sequence). Trimming took off 2 bases at V and 5 bases at J, with 9 bases between the two ends. This CDR3 region has 12 residues.

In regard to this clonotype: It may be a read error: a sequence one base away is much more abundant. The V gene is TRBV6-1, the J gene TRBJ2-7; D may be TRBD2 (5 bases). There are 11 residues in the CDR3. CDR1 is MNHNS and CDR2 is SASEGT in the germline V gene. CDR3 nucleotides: TGTGCCACCCGGGGTACCTACGAGCGGTACTTC. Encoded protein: CATRGTYERYF.

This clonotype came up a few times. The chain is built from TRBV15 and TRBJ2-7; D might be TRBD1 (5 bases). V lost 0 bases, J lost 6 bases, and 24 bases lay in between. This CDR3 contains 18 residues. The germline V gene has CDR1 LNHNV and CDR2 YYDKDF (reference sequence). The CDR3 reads CATSRDWGQSGIVGEQYV. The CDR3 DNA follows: TGTGCCACCAGCAGAGATTGGGGCCAATCCGGAATAGTCGGCGAGCAGTACGTC.

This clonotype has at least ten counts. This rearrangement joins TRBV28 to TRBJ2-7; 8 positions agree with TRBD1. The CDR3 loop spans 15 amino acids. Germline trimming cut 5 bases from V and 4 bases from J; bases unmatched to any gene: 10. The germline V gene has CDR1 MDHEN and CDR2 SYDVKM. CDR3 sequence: CASSPPGQGTYEQYF. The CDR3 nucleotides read TGTGCCAGCAGTCCGCCCGGACAGGGTACGTACGAGCAGTACTTC.

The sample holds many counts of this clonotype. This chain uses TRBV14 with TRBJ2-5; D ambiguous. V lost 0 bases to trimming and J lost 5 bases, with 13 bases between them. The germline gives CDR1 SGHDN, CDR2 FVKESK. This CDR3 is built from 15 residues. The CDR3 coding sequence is TGTGCCAGCAGCCAAGATCTCGGGCCCGGCGAGACCCAGTACTTC. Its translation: CASSQDLGPGETQYF.

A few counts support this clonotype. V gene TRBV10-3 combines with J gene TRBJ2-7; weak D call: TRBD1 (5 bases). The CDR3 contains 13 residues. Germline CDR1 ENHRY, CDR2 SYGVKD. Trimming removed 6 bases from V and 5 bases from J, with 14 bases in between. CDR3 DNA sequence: TGTGCCATCAGCGCCAGGGTTGGCGACGAGCAGTACGTC. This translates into CAISARVGDEQYV.

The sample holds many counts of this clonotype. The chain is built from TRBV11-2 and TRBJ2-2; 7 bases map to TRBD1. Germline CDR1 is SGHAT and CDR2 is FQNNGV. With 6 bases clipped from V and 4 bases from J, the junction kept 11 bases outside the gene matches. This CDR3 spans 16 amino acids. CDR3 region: CASRAGGQVVTGELFF. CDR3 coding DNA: TGTGCCAGCAGAGCAGGTGGACAGGTTGTCACCGGGGAGCTGTTTTTT.

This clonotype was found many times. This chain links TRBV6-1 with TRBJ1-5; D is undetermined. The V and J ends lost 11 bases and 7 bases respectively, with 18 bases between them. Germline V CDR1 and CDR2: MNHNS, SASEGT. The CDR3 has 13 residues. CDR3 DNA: TGTGCCTCCTCTCAAGCGGCTCCCCAGCCCCAGCATTTT. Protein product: CASSQAAPQPQHF.